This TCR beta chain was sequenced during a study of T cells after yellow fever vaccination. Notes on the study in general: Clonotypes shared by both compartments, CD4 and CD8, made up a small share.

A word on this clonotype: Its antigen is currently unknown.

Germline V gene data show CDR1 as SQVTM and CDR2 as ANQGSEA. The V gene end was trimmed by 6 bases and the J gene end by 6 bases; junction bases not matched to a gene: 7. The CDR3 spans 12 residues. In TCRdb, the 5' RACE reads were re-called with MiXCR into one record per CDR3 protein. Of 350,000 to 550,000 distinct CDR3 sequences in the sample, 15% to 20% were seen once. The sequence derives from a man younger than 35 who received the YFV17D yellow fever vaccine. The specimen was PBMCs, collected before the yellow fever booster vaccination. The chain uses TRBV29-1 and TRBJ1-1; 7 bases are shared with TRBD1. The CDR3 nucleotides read TGCAGCGTCGAAACCAGGGGGTCTGAAGCTTTCTTT. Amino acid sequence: CSVETRGSEAFF.